This T cell receptor (beta chain) was observed in a study of post-analysis software for immune sequencing data (dated by TCRdb to the mid-2010s). Notes on the research overall: Disease courses on record covered relapsing-remitting, secondary progressive and progressive-relapsing multiple sclerosis, though some patients had no subtype annotation. Patient repertoires were compared against roughly 12 previously published healthy control repertoires from donors aged about 6 to 26 years. A subset of samples was prepared in parallel using single-end sample barcoding, then pooled and co-amplified after Illumina adapter ligation.

To demonstrate the VDJtools post-analysis software, the study profiled TCR beta repertoires from the peripheral blood of about 13 young patients with multiple sclerosis. The multiple sclerosis patients were children and adolescents ranging in age from roughly 6 to 15 years. Libraries were made using PCR. Sequencer: Illumina HiSeq 2500. To reduce PCR and sequencing biases, unique molecular identifiers were built into the TCR beta cDNA libraries. Every 1 to 10 million input T cells yielded roughly 0.5 million cDNA molecules, meaning each molecule approximated one T cell. The same protocol used for the earlier healthy control dataset was applied to prepare and sequence the patient libraries. Within a given batch, samples were prepared together, multiplexed and sequenced on the same HiSeq lane. In the source study's methods: Raw barcoded reads were processed with MIGEC, discarding single-read molecular identifier groups before consensus assembly and CDR3 extraction. VDJtools was used for post-analysis of the clonotype tables, with diversity normalized by down-sampling every dataset to the smallest sample size. In repertoire overlap clustering, CDR3 amino acid sequences, but not nucleotide sequences, were matched to correct batch-related cross-sample contamination. TCRdb reran the public reads through fastp at Q25 and MiXCR, keeping productive beta chains. Rows merge per CDR3 protein into single entries with the most common DNA and genes. These V and J calls derive from TCRdb rather than the authors' analysis. The sample has 750,000 to 950,000 distinct CDR3 sequences on record, 53% of them singletons. The biggest ten clones account for 4.6% of the sample.

Notes on this clonotype: Its antigen remains unidentified. The sample holds no much larger clone one base away, and base qualities are not on file.

Overall study results and their limits: Roughly 5 TRBV segments, including TRBV5-6, TRBV5-1 and TRBV20-1, were significantly more frequent in patients than controls. Normalized Chao1 diversity was significantly lower in multiple sclerosis patients than controls, suggesting substantial peripheral T-cell clonal expansion. Direct clustering with F measure revealed strong co-clustering of samples prepared in the same batch, which led to a batch-effect correction. The control group was slightly older than the multiple sclerosis patient group.

Trimming removed 1 base from V and 5 bases from J; the gene matches leave 5 bases unexplained. CDR3 length: 14 amino acids, cysteine to phenylalanine. The retained sequence is limited to the CDR3, 42 bases, with the frame set at the first base. Rearrangement joined TRBV12-3 or TRBV12-4 to TRBJ2-7; 7 nucleotides in the junction match TRBD2. The sample comprised blood. The source is a girl under 18 with multiple sclerosis. This receptor carries the CDR3 CASSLGGGIDEQYF. The DNA sequence is as follows: TGTGCCAGCAGTTTAGGGGGGGGAATTGACGAGCAGTACTTC.